This record concerns one T cell receptor (beta chain) sequence. What it binds is not known. The source of the sample is a study of T cell responses to AZD1222 COVID-19 vaccine. Study-wide results and caveats: The donor group comprised mostly white British people and more females; the analysis possibly underestimated clonal diversity. Repertoires were obtained only post-peak T cell response. Two AZD1222 administrations were followed by greater Spike-specific TCR breadth and depth.

Trimming removed 1 base from V and 4 bases from J; junction bases left unmatched: 3. Per germline, CDR1 SGHNT and CDR2 YYREEE (reference sequence). The CDR3 runs to 15 residues. Using immunoSEQ multiplex PCR, the repertoire was profiled, and TCRdb retains in-frame clones only, with some absent. The sample contains about 150,000 clones, 80% to 95% of which appear only once. The sequenced sample was peripheral blood, obtained on day 0 of AZD1222 vaccination. This chain joins TRBV5-4 and TRBJ2-5; 11 bases match TRBD2. This clonotype was sampled from an adult in good health. The CDR3 protein is CASSLRLAGIETQYF. The CDR3 DNA reads as TGTGCCAGCAGCTTGCGACTAGCGGGAATAGAGACCCAGTACTTC.